This TCR beta chain derives from a study of cytomegalovirus exposure and HLA in healthy donors. PCR amplification relied on 60 Vbeta primers (plus 13 Jbeta primers). Clones were sequenced by immunoSEQ multiplex PCR, and TCRdb holds only the in-frame ones, with some missing. The repertoire holds over 80,000 clones, with roughly four fifths as singletons. Trimming removed 5 bases from V and 10 bases from J; junction bases left unmatched: 12. The germline V gene encodes CDR1 SGHVS and CDR2 FQNEAQ. CDR3 length: 15 residues. Sample: PBMCs. This receptor was taken from a man aged 35 to 55 in good health and CMV-seronegative. This chain links TRBV7-8 with TRBJ1-5; 9 nucleotides match TRBD1. CDR3 nucleotide sequence: TGTGCCAGCAGCCCCCTCGAGGACAGGGGTAAACCCCAGCATTTT. This gives the protein CASSPLEDRGKPQHF. Drawing the rest from reference TRBV7-8 and TRBJ1-5, the complete variable domain is GAGVSQSPRYKVAKRGQDVALRCDPISGHVSLFWYQQALGQGPEFLTYFQNEAQLDKSGLPSDRFFAERPEGSVSTLKIQRTQQEDSAVYLCASSPLEDRGKPQHFGDGTRLSIL.